Listed below are T cell receptor beta chains from one sample, sequenced in a study of T cell responses to AZD1222 COVID-19 vaccine. The repertoire was sequenced with immunoSEQ multiplex PCR; TCRdb's copy has only in-frame clones and lacks some. The profile shows approximately 300,000 clones, approximately 94% of them singletons. The sample here was peripheral blood, taken 28 days after the second AZD1222 dose. The receptor set was obtained from an adult who received the AZD1222 COVID-19 vaccine. The conserved cysteine and the conserved F or W are not part of the CDR3 here. A D gene is named only where the DNA matches it firmly.

j_call: TRBJ1-5; d_call: NA; v_call: TRBV29-1; cdr3_aa: SVALGGNQPQH
j_call: TRBJ2-5; d_call: NA; v_call: TRBV7-8; cdr3_aa: ASGPRLVKETQY
j_call: TRBJ1-2; d_call: NA; v_call: TRBV5-4; cdr3_aa: ASSAGYGYT
j_call: TRBJ1-2; d_call: NA; v_call: TRBV24-1; cdr3_aa: ATSDYSLVYGYT
j_call: TRBJ1-5; d_call: NA; v_call: TRBV28; cdr3_aa: ASGALTGPNQPQH
j_call: TRBJ2-1; d_call: NA; v_call: TRBV7-2; cdr3_aa: ASSYPGSYNEQF
j_call: TRBJ2-7; d_call: TRBD2; v_call: TRBV28; cdr3_aa: ASSYKAGGAYEQY
j_call: TRBJ1-2; d_call: NA; v_call: TRBV28; cdr3_aa: ASSQIGYT
j_call: TRBJ1-6; d_call: TRBD1; v_call: TRBV5-6; cdr3_aa: ASSLRGGAYNSPLH
j_call: TRBJ2-5; d_call: NA; v_call: TRBV6-2/TRBV6-3; cdr3_aa: ASSRRGTGKTQY
j_call: TRBJ2-7; d_call: NA; v_call: TRBV2; cdr3_aa: ASSDQRSSYEQY
j_call: TRBJ1-2; d_call: TRBD1; v_call: TRBV7-9; cdr3_aa: ASSLELGGRGYT
j_call: TRBJ1-1; d_call: NA; v_call: TRBV3-1/TRBV3-2; cdr3_aa: ASSQVGGETEAF
j_call: TRBJ1-2; d_call: NA; v_call: TRBV3-1/TRBV3-2; cdr3_aa: ASSQAAGGYT
j_call: TRBJ1-4; d_call: NA; v_call: TRBV5-1; cdr3_aa: ASSLDPGEEKLF
j_call: TRBJ2-5; d_call: TRBD2; v_call: TRBV6-2/TRBV6-3; cdr3_aa: ASSWKRGPETQY
j_call: TRBJ1-5; d_call: TRBD1; v_call: TRBV5-6; cdr3_aa: ASSLRDRGQPQH
j_call: TRBJ2-7; d_call: NA; v_call: TRBV7-2; cdr3_aa: ASSLGGSRTYEQY
j_call: TRBJ2-5; d_call: NA; v_call: TRBV2; cdr3_aa: ASSAYGETQY
j_call: TRBJ2-5; d_call: TRBD2; v_call: TRBV3-1/TRBV3-2; cdr3_aa: ASSQGGTSGGPYQETQY
j_call: TRBJ1-6; d_call: TRBD1; v_call: TRBV27; cdr3_aa: ASSRGTAGGNSPLH
j_call: TRBJ1-2; d_call: TRBD1; v_call: TRBV5-4; cdr3_aa: ASSPGGTTGRGYT
j_call: TRBJ2-1; d_call: NA; v_call: TRBV2; cdr3_aa: ASSRGQRSRYNEQF
j_call: TRBJ2-5; d_call: NA; v_call: TRBV28; cdr3_aa: ASSLGLETQY
j_call: TRBJ1-2; d_call: TRBD1; v_call: TRBV6-5; cdr3_aa: ASKPADRGHGYT
j_call: TRBJ2-7; d_call: NA; v_call: TRBV6-5; cdr3_aa: ASSKPGLLSYEQY
j_call: TRBJ1-2; d_call: NA; v_call: TRBV7-2; cdr3_aa: ASTGQTARYGYT
j_call: TRBJ2-1; d_call: NA; v_call: TRBV9; cdr3_aa: ASSVQGYNEQF
j_call: TRBJ1-3; d_call: NA; v_call: TRBV29-1; cdr3_aa: SVLDSGSGNTIY
j_call: TRBJ2-1; d_call: NA; v_call: TRBV2; cdr3_aa: ASSDPPRGHNEQF
j_call: TRBJ2-7; d_call: TRBD2; v_call: TRBV7-9; cdr3_aa: ASSSQRGAYEQY
j_call: TRBJ2-4; d_call: NA; v_call: TRBV7-9; cdr3_aa: ASSPTSLAKNIQY
j_call: TRBJ1-4; d_call: NA; v_call: TRBV2; cdr3_aa: ASSRTLATNEKLF
j_call: TRBJ1-2; d_call: NA; v_call: TRBV5-5; cdr3_aa: ASSLASGDGYT
j_call: TRBJ2-7; d_call: TRBD2; v_call: TRBV2; cdr3_aa: ASSKSGGRVDEQY
j_call: TRBJ1-2; d_call: TRBD1; v_call: TRBV28; cdr3_aa: ASSLLTGGYGYT
j_call: TRBJ2-1; d_call: NA; v_call: TRBV7-3; cdr3_aa: ASSYGLPGDEQF
j_call: TRBJ1-2; d_call: NA; v_call: TRBV14; cdr3_aa: ASSPPQGLDGYT
j_call: TRBJ1-4; d_call: NA; v_call: TRBV5-6; cdr3_aa: ASSFGTTNEKLF
j_call: TRBJ2-7; d_call: NA; v_call: TRBV9; cdr3_aa: ASSVTDMGDEQY
j_call: TRBJ1-2; d_call: NA; v_call: TRBV5-1; cdr3_aa: ASSPPGTNYGYT
j_call: TRBJ2-1; d_call: TRBD2; v_call: TRBV9; cdr3_aa: ASSVLREGQGYNEQF